Presented here are 20 T cell receptor beta chains from one specimen sequenced in a study of shared clonotypes between healthy human individuals. Using immunoSEQ multiplex PCR, the repertoire was profiled, and TCRdb retains in-frame clones only, with some absent. The sample shows 2 million to 2.5 million clones, around 95% of them seen only once. The specimen sequenced was naive CD4+ T cells sorted from blood. Sample subset: CD45RA+ positively selected. These receptors came from a man aged 18 to 29 in good health.

J is TRBJ2-7 and V is TRBV6-6; 8 nucleotides match TRBD1. The germline gives CDR1 MNHNY, CDR2 SVGAGI (reference sequence). Germline trimming cut 7 bases from V and 3 bases from J; bases unmatched to any gene: 8. CDR3 size: 14 residues. CDR3 amino acids: CASTIPGQDYEQYF. The DNA for the CDR3 is TGTGCCAGCACCATACCGGGACAGGACTACGAGCAGTACTTC.

This sequence joins TRBV5-4 and TRBJ1-1; D ambiguous. From germline, CDR1 is SGHNT and CDR2 YYREEE (reference sequence). This CDR3 comprises 15 residues. Trimming cost V 0 bases and J 5 bases, with 14 bases left between them. CDR3 DNA sequence: TGTGCCAGCAGCTTGGATTTTGCCGCCTCTACTGAAGCTTTCTTT. It specifies CASSLDFAASTEAFF.

This chain joins TRBV28 and TRBJ1-2, with D possibly being TRBD1 (5 bases). V was pared by 8 bases and J by 4 bases, with 14 bases between. The CDR3 consists of 13 residues. From germline, CDR1 is MDHEN and CDR2 SYDVKM. In nucleotides, the CDR3 is TGTGCCAGCGCCGAGACAGCGAGCTATGGCTACACCTTC. Protein: CASAETASYGYTF.

The CDR3 DNA follows: TGTGCCACCAGCAGAGATACGCAAGGGCAGGGGACCCAGTACTTC. It specifies CATSRDTQGQGTQYF. The V gene is TRBV15, the J gene TRBJ2-5; D perhaps matches TRBD1 (5 bases). The germline V gene has CDR1 LNHNV and CDR2 YYDKDF (reference sequence). The CDR3 extends over 15 amino acids. Trimming took off 0 bases at V and 7 bases at J, with 15 bases between the two ends.

The V call is TRBV5-5, the J call TRBJ1-6; no firm D call. The CDR3 loop spans 14 amino acids. Deletions cut 3 bases from V and 0 bases from J, with 4 bases between. Germline CDR1 SGHKS, CDR2 YYEKEE (reference sequence). The CDR3 spells CASSSSSYNSPLHF. CDR3 nucleotide sequence: TGTGCCAGCAGCTCTAGCTCCTATAATTCACCCCTCCACTTT.

This clone has only one observation. The J gene is TRBJ2-3, the V gene TRBV27, with 14 bases matching TRBD2. V lost 6 bases to trimming and J lost 0 bases; unmatched junction nucleotides: 8. The germline V gene encodes CDR1 MNHEY and CDR2 SMNVEV (reference sequence). This CDR3 spans 18 amino acids. As DNA, the CDR3 is TGTGCCAGCAGATCGGGACTAGCGGGGGAACCTAGCACAGATACGCAGTATTTT. Translated: CASRSGLAGEPSTDTQYF.

This chain links TRBV6-1 with TRBJ2-1; 9 positions match TRBD1. This CDR3 comprises 13 residues. Trimming removed 8 bases from V and 8 bases from J; junction bases left unmatched: 7. Germline V gives CDR1 MNHNS, CDR2 SASEGT. The CDR3 reads CASFYRGRDEQFF. As DNA, the CDR3 is TGTGCCAGCTTTTACAGGGGGCGGGATGAGCAGTTCTTC.

The CDR3 coding sequence is TGTGCCAGCAGCTTGGACAGGCGACACCTCACTGGGGCCAACGTCCTGACTTTC. It encodes CASSLDRRHLTGANVLTF. This chain connects TRBV5-6 to TRBJ2-6; possible D gene TRBD1, 5 bases. The CDR3 spans 18 residues. In germline, CDR1 is SGHDT, CDR2 YYEEEE. Trimming stripped 0 bases from V and 2 bases from J, with 15 bases between.

The J gene is TRBJ1-4, the V gene TRBV2, with D hard to call. Germline CDR1 is SNHLY and CDR2 is FYNNEI. CDR3 length: 14 residues. The germline V and J ends were trimmed by 6 bases and 5 bases, with 13 bases remaining between them. In DNA form, the CDR3 reads TGTGCCAGCAGCTTCCCTACCAAAAATGAAAAACTGTTTTTT. Translated: CASSFPTKNEKLFF.

This rearrangement joins TRBV10-1 to TRBJ1-5, with TRBD1 as a possible D gene (5 bases). This CDR3 contains 17 residues. Trimming left V 2 bases short and J 4 bases short, with 18 bases between. Germline lookup yields CDR1 WNHNN and CDR2 SYGVQD (reference sequence). In nucleotides, the CDR3 is TGCGCCAGCAGTGAGAGGGGAAATCTGGGTTTGAATCAGCCCCAGCATTTT. As protein: CASSERGNLGLNQPQHF.

This chain links TRBV7-2 with TRBJ2-1; D possibly corresponds to TRBD1 (6 bases). The CDR3 spans 14 residues. Trimming cost V 5 bases and J 7 bases, with 15 bases left between them. Per germline, CDR1 SGHTA and CDR2 FQGNSA. The CDR3 sequence: CASSLGANKNEQFF. DNA for the CDR3: TGTGCCAGCAGCCTGGGGGCCAATAAGAATGAGCAGTTCTTC.

The rearrangement links TRBV5-4 to TRBJ2-1, with 10 bases fitting TRBD2. This CDR3 comprises 15 residues. The V gene's germline CDR1 is SGHNT and CDR2 YYREEE (reference sequence). J lost 7 bases, V lost 2 bases, and 6 bases had no gene match. In DNA, the CDR3 is TGTGCCAGCAGCTTAGCGGGGGGGCAGGTAAATGAGCAGTTCTTC. Protein sequence: CASSLAGGQVNEQFF.

Comments on this clone: The sample contains more than one DNA sequence encoding this CDR3. V usage is TRBV7-3 and J usage is TRBJ2-3; possibly TRBD2 for D (5 bases). The CDR3 sequence is 13 residues long. Germline CDR1 and CDR2: SGHTA and FQGTGA. V lost 5 bases and J lost 3, with 9 bases in between. The CDR3: CASSAGGTDTQYF. As DNA, the CDR3 is TGTGCCAGCAGCGCGGGCGGGACAGATACGCAGTATTTT.

This chain uses TRBV28 with TRBJ2-1, with 8 bases identical to TRBD1. The length of the CDR3 is 15 residues. The V and J ends lost 3 bases and 6 bases, in that order; junction bases with no gene match: 7. Germline V gene lookup returns CDR1 MDHEN and CDR2 SYDVKM. CDR3 loop: CASSLRQGAFNEQFF. The CDR3 DNA follows: TGTGCCAGCAGTTTGAGGCAGGGGGCCTTCAATGAGCAGTTCTTC.

This clone was observed a single time. One end of the junction is discordant with germline, which a read error may explain. The same CDR3 is also encoded by other DNA sequences in this sample. The rearrangement joins TRBV30 to TRBJ2-7; the match to TRBD2 covers 14 bases. The CDR3 is 16 residues long. Germline CDR1 reads GTSNPN; CDR2 reads SVGIG (reference sequence). This CDR3 reads CAWSPLGTSGRTEQYF. The CDR3 nucleotides are TGTGCCTGGAGTCCTTTAGGGACTAGCGGGAGAACCGAGCAGTATTTC.

The genes are TRBV19 and TRBJ1-1; 9 bases map to TRBD1. From germline, CDR1 is LNHDA and CDR2 SQIVND (reference sequence). The CDR3 has 15 amino acids. J lost 5 bases, V lost 7 bases, and 11 bases had no gene match. The DNA of the CDR3 is TGTGCCAGTAACACACAGGGGGCAATGGGGACTGAAGCTTTCTTT. Translation: CASNTQGAMGTEAFF. The variable domain in full, completed from reference TRBV19 and TRBJ1-1, reads DGGITQSPKYLFRKEGQNVTLSCEQNLNHDAMYWYRQDPGQGLRLIYYSQIVNDFQKGDIAEGYSVSREKKESFPLTVTSAQKNPTAFYLCASNTQGAMGTEAFFGQGTRLTVV.

The chain is built from TRBV6-1 and TRBJ2-7; perhaps TRBD2 as D (5 bases). The ends were cut back, 7 bases at V and 6 bases at J, with 16 bases in the middle. This CDR3 contains 13 residues. CDR1 and CDR2 (germline): MNHNS, SASEGT. The chain's CDR3 is CASTLSSAGEQYF. Here the CDR3 DNA reads TGTGCCAGCACCCTGTCTTCCGCGGGCGAGCAGTACTTC.

The chain employs TRBV28 and TRBJ1-6; 7 positions match TRBD1. Losses at the gene ends were 5 bases for V and 7 bases for J; bases not matched to a gene: 8. The CDR3 loop spans 15 amino acids. Germline values: CDR1 MDHEN, CDR2 SYDVKM. The CDR3 DNA reads TGTGCCAGCAGTCCGGAACAGGGACAGAATTCACCCCTCCACTTT. Protein product: CASSPEQGQNSPLHF.

The rearrangement links TRBV4-3 to TRBJ1-2, with TRBD1 as a possible D gene (5 bases). V dropped 0 bases and J dropped 4 bases, with 15 bases sitting between them. This CDR3 comprises 16 residues. CDR1 LGHNA and CDR2 YSLEER come from the germline V gene. The CDR3 coding sequence is TGCGCCAGCAGCCAAGACCGCCAGGGAGGTAGCTATGGCTACACCTTC. Amino acid sequence: CASSQDRQGGSYGYTF.

The gene calls are TRBV28 and TRBJ1-2; no clear D. V gave up 4 bases and J gave up 3 bases, with 12 bases separating them. The CDR3 has 14 amino acids. Germline V gives CDR1 MDHEN, CDR2 SYDVKM. The CDR3 DNA reads as TGTGCCAGCAGTTCCCCCTCCCAGGACTATGGCTACACCTTC. It encodes CASSSPSQDYGYTF.